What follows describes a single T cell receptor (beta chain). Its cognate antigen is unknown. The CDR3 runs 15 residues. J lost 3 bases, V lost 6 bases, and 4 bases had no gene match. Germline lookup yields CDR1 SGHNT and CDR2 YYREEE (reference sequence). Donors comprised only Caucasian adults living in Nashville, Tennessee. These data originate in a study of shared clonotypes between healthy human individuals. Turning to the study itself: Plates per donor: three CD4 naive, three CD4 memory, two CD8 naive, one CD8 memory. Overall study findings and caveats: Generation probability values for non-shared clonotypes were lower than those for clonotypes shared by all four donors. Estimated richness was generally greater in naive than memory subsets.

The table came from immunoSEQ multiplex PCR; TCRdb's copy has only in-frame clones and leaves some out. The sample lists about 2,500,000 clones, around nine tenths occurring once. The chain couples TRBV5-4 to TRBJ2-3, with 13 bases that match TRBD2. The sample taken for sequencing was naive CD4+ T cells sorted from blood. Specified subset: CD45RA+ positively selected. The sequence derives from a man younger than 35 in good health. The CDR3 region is CASTMTSGRTDTQYF. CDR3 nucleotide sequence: TGTGCCAGCACGATGACTAGCGGGAGGACAGATACGCAGTATTTT.